The rows below give T cell receptor beta chains drawn from one sample of a study of blood T cell repertoires in COVID-19. Here immunoSEQ multiplex PCR was the method, and the copy in TCRdb shows in-frame clones only, minus some. Of 150,000 to 200,000 clones detected, around 90% appear once; the ten largest clones hold roughly 4.7%. The specimen sequenced was peripheral blood. These receptors all come from a human donor in a cohort sampled during active COVID-19. The CDR3 runs from the conserved cysteine through the conserved F or W. The D gene is left open where the match is weak.

v_call: TRBV7-9; cdr3_length: 16; d_call: TRBD1; j_call: TRBJ1-3; cdr3_aa: CASSRGTGLLGNTIYF; cdr3_nt: TGTGCCAGCAGCCGCGGGACAGGCCTCCTGGGAAACACCATATATTTT
v_call: TRBV11-3; cdr3_length: 14; d_call: NA; j_call: TRBJ2-3; cdr3_aa: CASSRGANTDTQYF; cdr3_nt: TGTGCCAGCAGCCGTGGGGCAAACACAGATACGCAGTATTTT
v_call: TRBV6-6; cdr3_length: 15; d_call: NA; j_call: TRBJ2-6; cdr3_aa: CASSYSGAGANVLTF; cdr3_nt: TGTGCCAGCAGTTACTCAGGGGCAGGGGCCAACGTCCTGACTTTC
v_call: TRBV4-1; cdr3_length: 16; d_call: NA; j_call: TRBJ2-3; cdr3_aa: CASSLGLADSTDTQYF; cdr3_nt: TGCGCCAGCAGCCTCGGGTTGGCGGATAGCACAGATACGCAGTATTTT
v_call: TRBV15; cdr3_length: 14; d_call: NA; j_call: TRBJ2-1; cdr3_aa: CATSIRTEANEQFF; cdr3_nt: TGTGCCACCAGCATCAGGACAGAAGCCAATGAGCAGTTCTTC
v_call: TRBV6-5; cdr3_length: 16; d_call: TRBD1; j_call: TRBJ1-1; cdr3_aa: CASSYEGQGKNTEAFF; cdr3_nt: TGTGCCAGCAGTTACGAGGGACAGGGGAAGAACACTGAAGCTTTCTTT
v_call: TRBV27; cdr3_length: 15; d_call: NA; j_call: TRBJ2-7; cdr3_aa: CASSDRDSLLYEQYF; cdr3_nt: TGTGCCAGCAGCGACCGGGACTCCCTCCTTTACGAGCAGTACTTC
v_call: TRBV7-9; cdr3_length: 14; d_call: TRBD2; j_call: TRBJ2-3; cdr3_aa: CASSLDGRADTQYF; cdr3_nt: TGTGCCAGCAGCTTAGACGGGAGGGCAGATACGCAGTATTTT
v_call: TRBV18; cdr3_length: 14; d_call: NA; j_call: TRBJ1-2; cdr3_aa: CASSPGQSNYGYTF; cdr3_nt: TGTGCCAGCTCCCCAGGACAGTCTAACTATGGCTACACCTTC
v_call: TRBV5-1; cdr3_length: 15; d_call: NA; j_call: TRBJ2-7; cdr3_aa: CASSLGTGRSYEQYF; cdr3_nt: TGCGCCAGCAGCTTGGGAACAGGACGAAGCTACGAGCAGTACTTC
v_call: TRBV3-1/TRBV3-2; cdr3_length: 16; d_call: TRBD2; j_call: TRBJ2-1; cdr3_aa: CASSHLAGGPYNEQFF; cdr3_nt: TGTGCCAGCAGCCACCTCGCGGGAGGACCATACAATGAGCAGTTCTTC
v_call: TRBV18; cdr3_length: 15; d_call: NA; j_call: TRBJ2-4; cdr3_aa: CASSLAESAKNIQYF; cdr3_nt: TGTGCCAGCTCACTCGCGGAATCCGCCAAAAACATTCAGTACTTC
v_call: TRBV28; cdr3_length: 16; d_call: TRBD2; j_call: TRBJ2-7; cdr3_aa: CASSFGLAGGLNEQYF; cdr3_nt: TGTGCCAGCAGTTTCGGACTAGCGGGAGGGCTTAACGAGCAGTACTTC
v_call: TRBV27; cdr3_length: 17; d_call: NA; j_call: TRBJ2-7; cdr3_aa: CASSLVGGTHGFGEQYF; cdr3_nt: TGTGCCAGCAGTTTAGTGGGGGGGACACATGGGTTTGGTGAGCAGTACTTC
v_call: TRBV4-2; cdr3_length: 15; d_call: TRBD1; j_call: TRBJ1-2; cdr3_aa: CASSQQPGQNYGYTF; cdr3_nt: TGTGCCAGCAGCCAACAGCCGGGACAGAACTATGGCTACACCTTC
v_call: TRBV3-1/TRBV3-2; cdr3_length: 10; d_call: NA; j_call: TRBJ2-7; cdr3_aa: CASSQDSRGF; cdr3_nt: TGTGCCAGCAGCCAAGATTCGAGAGGCTTC
v_call: TRBV3-1/TRBV3-2; cdr3_length: 17; d_call: NA; j_call: TRBJ2-1; cdr3_aa: CASSPPGLAAVHNEQFF; cdr3_nt: TGTGCCAGCAGCCCACCGGGCCTAGCTGCGGTGCACAATGAGCAGTTCTTC
v_call: TRBV19; cdr3_length: 14; d_call: NA; j_call: TRBJ2-7; cdr3_aa: CASSMAAEFYEQYF; cdr3_nt: TGTGCCAGTAGTATGGCAGCGGAGTTCTACGAGCAGTACTTC